Each of the 23 T cell receptor beta chains below was sequenced from the same sample in a study of T cell repertoires in cytomegalovirus infection. Each CDR3 protein is one row after TCRdb ran MiXCR on the reads. The table has under 200,000 distinct CDR3 sequences, more than 9% seen once. Sequenced sample: PBMCs. The receptors stem from a human donor in good health (CMV status not recorded). Some clones in this sample may be carry-over from other donors' samples.

This clonotype was seen at least ten times. This chain connects TRBV7-2 to TRBJ2-2, with 7 bases aligning to TRBD2. The germline CDR1 and CDR2 sequences are SGHTA and FQGNSA. The CDR3 spans 17 residues. The junction had 6 bases not matched to a gene; V was cut back by 2 bases and J by 0 bases. The CDR3 region is CASSLSSRGANTGELFF. In DNA, the CDR3 is TGTGCCAGCAGCTTATCTAGCCGGGGGGCGAACACCGGGGAGCTGTTTTTT.

This clonotype was picked up many times. The chain carries TRBV28 and TRBJ2-3; D tentatively reads TRBD1 or TRBD2 (6 bases each). CDR1 and CDR2 from the germline V gene are MDHEN and SYDVKM. V was cut by 7 bases and J by 2 bases, with 19 bases left in between. The CDR3 loop spans 16 amino acids. CDR3 sequence: CASTIRGVGPTDTQYF. In nucleotides, the CDR3 is TGTGCCAGCACCATAAGGGGGGTGGGGCCCACAGATACGCAGTATTTT.

This chain joins TRBV14 and TRBJ1-3, with D possibly being TRBD1 (5 bases). Trimming stripped 6 bases from V and 0 bases from J, with 9 bases between. The germline V gene encodes CDR1 SGHDN and CDR2 FVKESK. The CDR3 is 14 amino acids. The CDR3: CASRRTGSGNTIYF. The CDR3 nucleotides read TGTGCCAGCAGGAGAACAGGCTCTGGAAACACCATATATTTT.

A remark on this clonotype: One end of the junction varies from germline; a read error may be responsible. V usage is TRBV7-6 and J usage is TRBJ2-2; D ambiguous. Germline V gives CDR1 SGHVS, CDR2 FNYEAQ. The CDR3 is 15 amino acids. CDR3 region: CGSSLVGPNTGELFF. For the CDR3, the DNA is TGTGGCAGCAGCTTAGTTGGCCCGAACACCGGGGAGCTGTTTTTT.

The genes are TRBV5-8 and TRBJ2-7, with TRBD1 matching 10 bases. Trimming removed 3 bases from V and 4 bases from J; junction bases left unmatched: 1. This CDR3 spans 13 amino acids. The germline gives CDR1 SGHTS, CDR2 YDEGEE. In DNA, the CDR3 is TGTGCCAGCAGCTGGGACAGGGGTTACGAGCAGTACTTC. Translated: CASSWDRGYEQYF.

This clonotype came up many times. This rearrangement joins TRBV7-9 to TRBJ1-2, with TRBD1 matching over 7 bases. V lost 0 bases, J lost 2 bases, and 3 bases stayed unmatched. The CDR3 has 15 amino acids. Germline CDR1 reads SEHNR; CDR2 reads FQNEAQ (reference sequence). The chain's CDR3 is CASSLAGQSNYGYTF. The CDR3 DNA is TGTGCCAGCAGCTTAGCGGGACAGTCGAACTATGGCTACACCTTC.

In this sample, this clonotype turned up many times. This chain connects TRBV28 to TRBJ1-1, with TRBD1 as a possible D gene (5 bases). CDR1 is MDHEN and CDR2 is SYDVKM in the germline V gene. Trimming took 3 bases from V and 11 from J, leaving 16 bases between them. This CDR3 has 13 amino acids. In DNA form, the CDR3 reads TGTGCCAGCAGTTTTCAAGGGGAGCCACGGGCTTTCTTT. Translating gives CASSFQGEPRAFF.

This clonotype was recorded at least ten times. The chain recombines TRBV7-3 with TRBJ2-1, with 7 bases that match TRBD2. V lost 5 bases, J lost 4 bases, and 8 bases stayed unmatched. CDR3 length equals 15 residues. Germline values: CDR1 SGHTA, CDR2 FQGTGA. The CDR3 loop is CASSIDRGEYNEQFF. Here the CDR3 DNA reads TGTGCCAGCAGCATAGACCGGGGGGAGTACAATGAGCAGTTCTTC.

This chain joins TRBV4-2 and TRBJ2-2; 9 nucleotides match TRBD2. Germline V gives CDR1 LGHNA, CDR2 YNFKEQ. This CDR3 has 14 residues. Unmatched junction bases numbered 3, after V lost 4 bases and J lost 6 bases. CDR3 residues: CASSPWTSAGELFF. The DNA of the CDR3 is TGTGCCAGCAGCCCTTGGACTAGCGCCGGGGAGCTGTTTTTT.

There are a few counts of this clonotype. This chain connects TRBV18 to TRBJ1-1, with 7 bases aligning to TRBD1. V was pared by 9 bases and J by 4 bases, with 5 bases of the junction left unmatched. The germline V gene has CDR1 KGHSH and CDR2 LQKENI. This CDR3 has 12 residues. CDR3 coding DNA: TGTGCCAGTTTGGCAGGGGGCACTGAAGCTTTCTTT. This gives the protein CASLAGGTEAFF.

In this sample, this clonotype turned up many times. The J gene is TRBJ1-1, the V gene TRBV2; D is perhaps TRBD1 (5 bases). The CDR3 extends over 15 amino acids. Germline V gene lookup returns CDR1 SNHLY and CDR2 FYNNEI. V was trimmed by 7 bases and J by 7 bases, leaving 22 bases between them. CDR3 in DNA: TGTGCCAGCACCCGGTTTAGCAGGGCCGAAGTTGAAGCTTTCTTT. Translation: CASTRFSRAEVEAFF. Using reference TRBV2 and TRBJ1-1 for the parts outside the CDR3, the full variable domain is EPEVTQTPSHQVTQMGQEVILRCVPISNHLYFYWYRQILGQKVEFLVSFYNNEISEKSEIFDDQFSVERPDGSNFTLKIRSTKLEDSAMYFCASTRFSRAEVEAFFGQGTRLTVV.

V usage is TRBV20-1 and J usage is TRBJ2-5; 8 positions match TRBD2. Trimming at V came to 3 bases and at J to 4 bases, leaving 4 bases not matched to a gene. The CDR3 length is 13 residues. The germline CDR1 and CDR2 sequences are DFQATT and SNEGSKA (reference sequence). This CDR3 is CSASVLAGETQYF. In DNA, the CDR3 is TGCAGTGCTAGTGTTCTAGCGGGAGAGACCCAGTACTTC.

This clonotype occurred a few times. The chain recombines TRBV29-1 with TRBJ2-3; 14 nucleotides align to TRBD2. Germline trimming cut 7 bases from V and 0 bases from J; bases unmatched to any gene: 15. Germline V gives CDR1 SQVTM, CDR2 ANQGSEA. The CDR3 runs to 19 residues. For the CDR3, the DNA is TGCAGCGCTGGAGGGACTAGCGGGAGTCAACGGGGTAGCACAGATACGCAGTATTTT. It codes for CSAGGTSGSQRGSTDTQYF.

This clonotype was seen just once. The J gene is TRBJ2-1, the V gene TRBV7-6, with D unresolved. Germline CDR1 reads SGHVS; CDR2 reads FNYEAQ. The CDR3 length is 13 residues. V lost 1 base and J 8 bases, leaving 9 bases between the germline ends. CDR3 in DNA: TGTGCCAGCAGCTTAGTCCGCGACGATGAGCAGTTCTTC. It is translated as CASSLVRDDEQFF. Combining the CDR3 with reference TRBV7-6 and TRBJ2-1 gives the whole variable domain GAGVSQSPRYKVTKRGQDVALRCDPISGHVSLYWYRQALGQGPEFLTYFNYEAQQDKSGLPNDRFSAERPEGSISTLTIQRTEQRDSAMYRCASSLVRDDEQFFGPGTRLTVL.

V usage is TRBV28 and J usage is TRBJ1-2, with 8 positions matching TRBD1. V lost 6 bases, J lost 6 bases, and 9 bases stayed unmatched. Germline V gives CDR1 MDHEN, CDR2 SYDVKM. This CDR3 has 14 residues. CDR3 region: CASSWQGADDGYTF. The DNA of the CDR3 is TGTGCCAGCAGCTGGCAGGGGGCAGATGATGGCTACACCTTC.

This clonotype occurred a few times. The chain carries TRBV20-1 and TRBJ2-7; 8 nucleotides agree with TRBD1. Germline-derived CDR1 and CDR2 are DFQATT and SNEGSKA (reference sequence). V lost 4 bases, J lost 6 bases, and 11 bases stayed unmatched. The CDR3 consists of 14 residues. The CDR3 reads CSATTGETTFEQYF. The CDR3 DNA is TGCAGTGCTACGACAGGGGAAACCACTTTCGAGCAGTACTTC.

The rearrangement joins TRBV29-1 to TRBJ2-3; tentatively, D is TRBD1 or TRBD2 (9 bases each). Germline-derived CDR1 and CDR2 are SQVTM and ANQGSEA. The CDR3 covers 17 residues. Trimming left V 6 bases short and J 0 bases short, with 22 bases between. CDR3 region: CSVNGQGSGGSTDTQYF. In DNA, the CDR3 is TGCAGCGTCAACGGACAGGGGAGCGGGGGGAGCACAGATACGCAGTATTTT.

This clonotype was detected ten times or more. This chain connects TRBV7-9 to TRBJ2-1; 10 nucleotides agree with TRBD2. V dropped 2 bases and J dropped 7; count of bases not matched to a gene: 5. The CDR3 sequence is 15 residues long. Per the germline V gene, CDR1 is SEHNR and CDR2 is FQNEAQ (reference sequence). The CDR3 reads CASSLSLAGVNEQFF. CDR3 in DNA: TGTGCCAGCAGCTTATCGCTAGCGGGAGTTAATGAGCAGTTCTTC.

This clonotype showed up many times. V is TRBV6-2 or TRBV6-3 and J is TRBJ2-2; D might be TRBD2 (6 bases). CDR1 is MNHEY, CDR2 SVGEGT, per germline. CDR3 length: 14 amino acids. V was clipped by 8 bases and J by 1 base, with 11 bases between them. The CDR3 DNA reads as TGTGCCAGCTCGAGGACTAAGAACACCGGGGAGCTGTTTTTT. Residues: CASSRTKNTGELFF.

This clonotype was counted many times. The V and J genes are TRBV7-2 and TRBJ1-3; tentative D call: TRBD1 (6 bases). This CDR3 contains 15 residues. V lost 5 bases and J 0 bases, leaving 11 bases between the germline ends. Germline lookup yields CDR1 SGHTA and CDR2 FQGNSA. This chain's CDR3 is CASSTGHHSGNTIYF. The DNA of the CDR3 is TGTGCCAGCAGCACGGGACACCACTCTGGAAACACCATATATTTT.

This clonotype was counted many times. V is TRBV6-6 and J is TRBJ2-1, with D maybe TRBD1 (5 bases). This CDR3 comprises 14 residues. The germline gives CDR1 MNHNY, CDR2 SVGAGI (reference sequence). The germline V and J ends were trimmed by 6 bases and 5 bases, with 14 bases remaining between them. CDR3 nucleotides: TGTGCCAGCAGCCCTGGTCCAGGGAACAATGAGCAGTTCTTC. It is translated as CASSPGPGNNEQFF.

This clonotype was recorded many times. The CDR3 nucleotides are TGTGCCAGCAGCGCGGACAGGGGATACGAGCAGTACTTC. Protein: CASSADRGYEQYF. The chain employs TRBV7-2 and TRBJ2-7, with 9 nucleotides matching TRBD1. The CDR3 covers 13 residues. V shed 5 bases, J shed 4 bases, and the junction held 3 bases outside the gene matches. Germline values: CDR1 SGHTA, CDR2 FQGNSA.

The V and J genes are TRBV30 and TRBJ1-1; possibly TRBD1 for D (5 bases). This CDR3 has 12 amino acids. V shed 2 bases and J shed 12 bases, with 16 bases lying between them. Looked up from germline, CDR1 is GTSNPN and CDR2 is SVGIG (reference sequence). The CDR3 reads CAWSRGTGATFF. CDR3 DNA: TGTGCCTGGAGTCGAGGGACCGGGGCGACTTTCTTT.